This T cell receptor (beta chain) comes out of a study of CD4 T cells in relation to SARS-CoV-2 and coronaviruses. Overall study context: Shared crossreactive spike epitopes were mapped to their HLA restriction.

This clone was recorded once. Its antigen is as yet unknown. Study-level findings and limits: Roughly 65% of donors had memory CD4+ clonotypes crossrecognizing SARS-CoV-2 and common cold coronavirus spike. This crossreactivity analysis covered spike protein alone, no other viral proteins.

Produced via immunoSEQ multiplex PCR; TCRdb's table is partial and in-frame only. The table has approximately 38,000 clones, roughly 90% seen once. The CDR3 runs to 14 residues. Trimming cost V 5 bases and J 3 bases, with 13 bases left between them. The V gene's germline CDR1 is LNHDA and CDR2 SQIVND (reference sequence). The source material was memory CD4+ T cells from PBMCs. The receptor was derived from an adult with COVID-19. The V and J genes are TRBV19 and TRBJ1-2; D gene unclear. DNA for the CDR3: TGTGCCAGTAGTTCCCCCCCGGACTACTATGGCTACACCTTC. Translating it yields CASSSPPDYYGYTF.